This T cell receptor (beta chain) was captured in a study of shared clonotypes between healthy human individuals. The CDR3 is 11 amino acids. Germline assignment: CDR1 DFQATT and CDR2 SNEGSKA (reference sequence). The germline V and J ends were trimmed by 5 bases and 3 bases, with 8 bases remaining between them. Data came from immunoSEQ multiplex PCR; TCRdb stores just in-frame clones and leaves some out. Found here are 550,000 to 700,000 clones, 73% of them singletons; the top ten hold around 2%. Donors comprised only Caucasian adults living in Nashville, Tennessee. This TCR derives from a woman aged 25 to 39 in good health. The sequenced sample consisted of memory CD4+ T cells sorted from blood. Subset given: CD45RA-negative fraction. The J gene is TRBJ2-7, the V gene TRBV20-1; D uncertain. The CDR3 bases are TGCAGTGCTCCGACCCACTACGAGCAGTACTTC. It codes for CSAPTHYEQYF.